Listed here are 22 T cell receptor beta chains from one sample, sequenced in a study of neurological immune-mediated disorders. TCRdb re-analysed the 5' RACE reads in MiXCR, keeping a single row per CDR3 protein. Seen here are about 65,000 distinct CDR3 sequences, about 4% observed once, and the top ten hold 2.6%. Sample: PBMCs. These receptors came from a man in his fifties with multiple sclerosis.

The sample holds many counts of this clonotype. V usage is TRBV7-9 and J usage is TRBJ1-2; unclear D gene. Trimming left V 5 bases short and J 0 bases short, with 10 bases between. CDR1 is SEHNR and CDR2 is FQNEAQ in the germline V gene (reference sequence). The CDR3 runs 14 residues. The CDR3 region is CASSPGLANYGYTF. In DNA form, the CDR3 reads TGTGCCAGCAGCCCAGGCCTAGCTAACTATGGCTACACCTTC.

This clonotype came up a few times. The chain carries TRBV20-1 and TRBJ1-5; D is unclear. The germline gives CDR1 DFQATT, CDR2 SNEGSKA (reference sequence). V lost 6 bases, J lost 4 bases, and 16 bases lay in between. The CDR3 totals 14 residues. This chain's CDR3 is CSAVRQALNQPQHF. The CDR3 region has the DNA TGCAGTGCCGTGCGCCAGGCGTTGAATCAGCCCCAGCATTTT.

This clonotype is medium-sized (0.01 to 0.1%) by share. The chain links TRBV24-1 to TRBJ2-2; D is perhaps TRBD1 or TRBD2 (5 bases each). This CDR3 has 17 amino acids. V shed 4 bases and J shed 5 bases, with 19 bases lying between them. Germline V CDR1 and CDR2: KGHDR, SFDVKD. CDR3 bases: TGTGCCACCAGTGACCCGGGACCTCCCCATTGGACCGGGGAGCTGTTTTTT. The encoded protein is CATSDPGPPHWTGELFF.

This clonotype appeared many times. The rearrangement links TRBV10-2 to TRBJ2-6, with a weak D call TRBD2 (6 bases). CDR1 and CDR2 (germline): WSHSY, SAAADI. The length of the CDR3 is 17 residues. Trimming took 3 bases from V and 2 from J, leaving 14 bases between them. The CDR3 sequence: CASSDLFWEAGANVLTF. As DNA, the CDR3 is TGCGCCAGCAGTGACCTATTTTGGGAGGCTGGGGCCAACGTCCTGACTTTC.

This clonotype was recorded at least ten times. The CDR3 DNA reads TGTGCCAGCAGCTCACGACAGGGGGACACTGAAGCTTTCTTT. Its protein product is CASSSRQGDTEAFF. The rearrangement joins TRBV7-2 to TRBJ1-1; 9 bases align to TRBD1. The CDR3 runs to 14 residues. V was clipped by 4 bases and J by 3 bases; unmatched bases: 3. Germline V gene sequence: CDR1 SGHTA, CDR2 FQGNSA.

This clonotype was picked up many times. The CDR3 coding sequence is TGTGCCAGCAGTCTGGGCAGGGAAAGAGCTTTCTTT. It is translated as CASSLGRERAFF. The chain uses TRBV12-3 or TRBV12-4 and TRBJ1-1; a possible D gene is TRBD1 (5 bases). This CDR3 has 12 residues. V gave up 5 bases and J gave up 10 bases, with 14 bases separating them.

This clonotype was found a few times. The chain employs TRBV20-1 and TRBJ1-5; D uncertain. Germline V gene data show CDR1 as DFQATT and CDR2 as SNEGSKA (reference sequence). Deletions cut 1 base from V and 3 bases from J, with 7 bases between. The CDR3 is 13 amino acids. The CDR3 loop reads CSARAQSNQPQHF. CDR3 in DNA: TGCAGTGCTAGAGCCCAGTCCAATCAGCCCCAGCATTTT.

V usage is TRBV5-1 and J usage is TRBJ1-4; possible D gene TRBD1, 5 bases. The V end was cut by 3 bases, the J end by 8 bases, with 11 bases between. CDR3 length equals 13 residues. Germline V gene lookup returns CDR1 SGHRS and CDR2 YFSETQ. The CDR3 region is CASSSGTDEKLFF. Here the CDR3 DNA reads TGCGCCAGCAGCTCAGGGACTGACGAAAAACTGTTTTTT.

With regard to this clonotype: It may be a read error: a sequence one base away is much more abundant. This chain joins TRBV20-1 and TRBJ1-5; unclear D gene. Germline V gene sequence: CDR1 DFQATT, CDR2 SNEGSKA (reference sequence). V lost 7 bases and J lost 7, with 20 bases in between. The CDR3 contains 14 residues. CDR3 residues: CSGKVGVARQPQHF. The CDR3 DNA reads TGCAGTGGTAAGGTGGGAGTGGCGCGGCAGCCCCAGCATTTT.

This clonotype appeared many times. The J gene is TRBJ2-3, the V gene TRBV5-5; 13 bases fit TRBD2. CDR3 length: 16 amino acids. Germline CDR1 is SGHKS and CDR2 is YYEKEE (reference sequence). The V and J ends lost 2 bases and 5 bases, in that order; junction bases with no gene match: 5. CDR3 residues: CASSLPTSGGRDTQYF. Written as DNA, the CDR3 is TGTGCCAGCAGCTTACCGACTAGCGGGGGGCGAGATACGCAGTATTTT.

This clonotype was observed a handful of times. An end of the junction does not agree with germline; a read error may underlie this. The CDR3 is CSARDIVFNSPLNF. CDR3 DNA: TGCAGTGCTAGAGATATTGTCTTTAATTCACCCCTCAACTTT. V gene TRBV20-1 combines with J gene TRBJ1-6; D is unclear. Per germline, CDR1 DFQATT and CDR2 SNEGSKA (reference sequence). The CDR3 loop spans 14 amino acids.

The table lists this clonotype with many counts. The chain has TRBV28 and TRBJ2-2; maybe TRBD2 (6 bases). V was clipped by 7 bases and J by 0 bases, with 15 bases between them. The germline V gene has CDR1 MDHEN and CDR2 SYDVKM. The CDR3 is 16 amino acids. This CDR3 is CASTEFGGTNTGELFF. The CDR3, as DNA: TGTGCCAGCACCGAATTCGGGGGAACGAACACCGGGGAGCTGTTTTTT.

There are many counts of this clonotype. V and J are TRBV29-1 and TRBJ1-2; D not certain. The CDR3 length is 12 residues. Germline CDR1 is SQVTM and CDR2 is ANQGSEA. Deletions cut 5 bases from V and 0 bases from J, with 7 bases between. DNA for the CDR3: TGCAGCGTTTCCAGAGCTAACTATGGCTACACCTTC. It is translated as CSVSRANYGYTF.

The rearrangement links TRBV3-1 to TRBJ1-2, with 8 bases that match TRBD1. V was pared by 3 bases and J by 8 bases, with 5 bases of the junction left unmatched. This CDR3 comprises 13 residues. Germline CDR1 LGHDT, CDR2 YNNKEL (reference sequence). The CDR3 region has the DNA TGTGCCAGCAGCCAGAGACAGGGGTTAGGCTACACCTTC. This translates into CASSQRQGLGYTF.

Comment on this clonotype: This sequence may be a read error, since a much larger clone differs from it by one base. This chain uses TRBV6-5 with TRBJ1-2; possibly TRBD1 for D (5 bases). The V and J ends lost 7 bases and 4 bases respectively, with 16 bases between them. Germline V gene lookup returns CDR1 MNHEY and CDR2 SVGAGI. The CDR3 length is 14 residues. The CDR3 sequence is CASIPDRGSYGYTF. The CDR3 DNA sequence: TGTGCCAGCATCCCCGACAGAGGGTCCTATGGCTACACCTTC.

This clonotype has ten or more counts. The rearrangement uses TRBV5-1 and TRBJ2-3; D may match TRBD1 or TRBD2 (5 bases each). The germline V gene has CDR1 SGHRS and CDR2 YFSETQ. The CDR3 spans 13 residues. V dropped 1 base and J dropped 4 bases, with 7 bases sitting between them. CDR3 nucleotide sequence: TGCGCCAGCAGCTTGAGGGACCCAGATACGCAGTATTTT. This translates into CASSLRDPDTQYF.

This clonotype has a count of ten or more. The chain is built from TRBV12-3 or TRBV12-4 and TRBJ2-1; D is perhaps TRBD2 (6 bases). Between the trimmed V and J ends, which lost 6 bases and 9 bases, there was a span of 18 bases. The CDR3 length is 14 residues. The CDR3 protein is CASRQVGGFTEQFF. CDR3 bases: TGTGCCAGCAGGCAGGTTGGGGGGTTCACTGAGCAGTTCTTC.

There are many counts of this clonotype. The chain combines TRBV5-6 with TRBJ2-7; D ambiguous. Trimming shortened V by 4 bases and J by 3 bases, and 11 bases separated the two germline ends. This CDR3 spans 13 amino acids. Germline CDR1 SGHDT, CDR2 YYEEEE. The CDR3: CASSRWTGYEQYF. CDR3 coding DNA: TGTGCCAGCAGCCGCTGGACGGGCTACGAGCAGTACTTC.

In its sample, this clonotype was seen many times. The J gene is TRBJ1-2, the V gene TRBV7-9, with D maybe TRBD1 (5 bases). CDR3 length: 15 amino acids. The V end lost 5 bases, the J end lost 2 bases, and 15 bases lay between the germline ends. Germline V gene lookup returns CDR1 SEHNR and CDR2 FQNEAQ (reference sequence). DNA for the CDR3: TGTGCCAGCAGCGAAGTAGGGACGAGCAACTATGGCTACACCTTC. Amino acids: CASSEVGTSNYGYTF. Full variable domain (remainder filled in from reference TRBV7-9 and TRBJ1-2): DTGVSQNPRHKITKRGQNVTFRCDPISEHNRLYWYRQTLGQGPEFLTYFQNEAQLEKSRLLSDRFSAERPKGSFSTLEIQRTEQGDSAMYLCASSEVGTSNYGYTFGSGTRLTVV.

This clonotype was counted many times. The chain joins TRBV3-1 to TRBJ2-3; D is uncertain. From germline, CDR1 is LGHDT and CDR2 YNNKEL (reference sequence). V lost 5 bases and J 1 base, leaving 7 bases between the germline ends. The length of the CDR3 is 13 residues. Here the CDR3 DNA reads TGTGCCAGCAGCTCCCGAGGCACAGATACGCAGTATTTT. Amino acid sequence: CASSSRGTDTQYF.

This clonotype was seen repeatedly, ten times or more. The V gene is TRBV7-9, the J gene TRBJ2-1, with 7 bases identical to TRBD1. V lost 3 bases and J lost 1; bases outside the gene matches: 6. CDR1 is SEHNR and CDR2 is FQNEAQ in the germline V gene (reference sequence). This CDR3 has 16 amino acids. The chain's CDR3 is CASSLLDRVSYNEQFF. DNA for the CDR3: TGTGCCAGCAGCTTGCTCGACAGGGTATCCTACAATGAGCAGTTCTTC.

There are many counts of this clonotype. J is TRBJ1-1 and V is TRBV4-1; 7 bases align to TRBD1. The V gene's germline CDR1 is MGHRA and CDR2 YSYEKL. The V gene end was trimmed by 2 bases and the J gene end by 6 bases; junction bases not matched to a gene: 3. The CDR3 is made up of 13 amino acids. CDR3 in amino acids: CASSQTGESEAFF. As DNA, the CDR3 is TGCGCCAGCAGCCAAACAGGGGAATCTGAAGCTTTCTTT.